This T cell receptor (beta chain) was captured in a study of blood T cell repertoires in COVID-19. Study as a whole: Specimens from acute and convalescent COVID-19 originated in the United States, Italy and Spain. T cells, B-cell-depleted T cells, or PBMCs provided the cDNA or gDNA that served as material.

Original processing methods: By means of reference gene primer amplification, nucleated cell counts were estimated. Measured with immunoSEQ multiplex PCR; TCRdb has only the in-frame clones, and not every one. The V and J calls and the clone size are those of that table, but D and trimming were determined from the DNA. This sample yields roughly 160,000 clones, of which around four fifths are seen a single time; less than 20% belongs to the top ten. The CDR3 is 13 residues long. V shed 9 bases and J shed 1 base, with 12 bases lying between them. Germline V gene sequence: CDR1 SNHLY, CDR2 FYNNEI. The sample was peripheral blood. V usage is TRBV2 and J usage is TRBJ1-1; tentatively, D is TRBD1 (6 bases). This TCR came from a woman aged 70-85 years who had recovered from COVID-19. DNA for the CDR3: TGTGCCAGAGCAGACAGGCCGAACACTGAAGCTTTCTTT. Protein sequence: CARADRPNTEAFF.